Sequencing of this T cell receptor (beta chain) was carried out in a study of T cells in localized non-small cell lung cancer. Trimming shortened V by 8 bases and J by 0 bases, and 13 bases separated the two germline ends. The V gene's germline CDR1 is SQVTM and CDR2 ANQGSEA. The CDR3 has 14 amino acids. This clone came up once. The assay was immunoSEQ multiplex PCR, and TCRdb's table has in-frame clones only and misses some. The sample holds 1,500 to 2,000 clones, approximately 30% seen once. This sequence joins TRBV29-1 and TRBJ2-2, with D tentatively TRBD1 (6 bases). The sample consisted of normal lung tissue next to the tumor, taken before any cancer treatment. The source of this sequence is a woman aged 35 to 70 with stage III lung adenocarcinoma. The CDR3 DNA is TGCAGCCTTCGGACAGATGCGAACACCGGGGAGCTGTTTTTT. This translates into CSLRTDANTGELFF.